The sequence of this T cell receptor (beta chain) was determined in a study of early T cells in non-severe SARS-CoV-2 infection. Overall study findings and caveats: The VDJdb matching leaned toward anti-spike CD8 responses and overlooked private and CD4 specificities.

Germline lookup yields CDR1 GTSNPN and CDR2 SVGIG (reference sequence). V lost 3 bases and J lost 12, with 8 bases in between. The CDR3 has 9 residues. TCRdb redid the calling of the 5' RACE reads with MiXCR, one entry per CDR3 protein. Among 40,000 to 55,000 distinct CDR3 sequences listed, about 9.2% were seen once. A few counts support this clonotype. Its antigen remains unidentified. The sequence derives from an adult who was a healthcare worker with PCR-confirmed SARS-CoV-2 infection or an uninfected control (not recorded which). The rearrangement uses TRBV30 and TRBJ1-1; no firm D call. What was sequenced was whole blood. The CDR3 DNA sequence: TGTGCCTGGAGGTTTTCTCCTTTCTTT. Amino acid sequence: CAWRFSPFF. Full variable domain (remainder filled in from reference TRBV30 and TRBJ1-1): SQTIHQWPATLVQPVGSPLSLECTVEGTSNPNLYWYRQAAGRGLQLLFYSVGIGQISSEVPQNLSASRPQDRQFILSSKKLLLSDSGFYLCAWRFSPFFGQGTRLTVV.